This entry features one T cell receptor (beta chain) sequence. Its antigen is currently unknown. The sample comes from a study of graft-versus-host responses after intestinal transplantation. Using immunoSEQ multiplex PCR, the repertoire was profiled, and TCRdb retains in-frame clones only, with some absent. Here the sample spans about 66,000 clones, about nine tenths being singletons. This sequence originates from a human donor who received an intestinal transplant. This sample comprised unstimulated CD8+ T cells sorted from spleen or lymph node cells, obtained before intestinal transplant.

CDR3 residues: CASSDSGGAGNEQFF. In DNA form, the CDR3 reads TGTGCCAGCAGCGATAGCGGGGGGGCCGGCAATGAGCAGTTCTTC. V usage is TRBV9 and J usage is TRBJ2-1; 11 nucleotides agree with TRBD2. After removal of 3 bases from V and 6 bases from J, the junction contained 5 bases not matched to a gene. CDR1 SGDLS and CDR2 YYNGEE come from the germline V gene. The CDR3 runs to 15 residues.